Below, 21 T cell receptor beta chains from the same sample are listed, as sequenced in a study of blood T cells in healthy people across ages. With a J-beta primer mix and a sample-barcoded 5' primer, a second PCR ran about 6 to 11 cycles. TCRdb reanalysed the 5' RACE reads using MiXCR and keeps one entry per CDR3 protein. Among over 600,000 distinct CDR3 sequences, roughly 50% were seen once, and the ten largest hold 25% to 30%. Sequencing was carried out using blood. The receptors shown here come from a man between 40 and 49 years old in good health.

J is TRBJ1-2 and V is TRBV28; no reliable D call. V lost 7 bases and J lost 9, with 9 bases in between. Per the germline V gene, CDR1 is MDHEN and CDR2 is SYDVKM. The CDR3 sequence is 10 residues long. The DNA for the CDR3 is TGTGCCAGCATGTCTCAGAGCTACACCTTC. This gives the protein CASMSQSYTF.

This chain joins TRBV7-2 and TRBJ2-7, with 10 bases fitting TRBD2. Germline V CDR1 and CDR2: SGHTA, FQGNSA. V dropped 5 bases and J dropped 4; count of bases not matched to a gene: 8. The CDR3 runs to 15 residues. CDR3 sequence: CASSLLAGPTYEQYF. The CDR3 bases are TGTGCCAGCAGCCTACTAGCGGGGCCCACTTACGAGCAGTACTTC. Full variable domain (remainder filled in from reference TRBV7-2 and TRBJ2-7): GAGVSQSPSNKVTEKGKDVELRCDPISGHTALYWYRQSLGQGLEFLIYFQGNSAPDKSGLPSDRFSAERTGGSVSTLTIQRTQQEDSAVYLCASSLLAGPTYEQYFGPGTRLTVT.

The V and J genes are TRBV4-3 and TRBJ2-1; tentatively, D is TRBD2 (5 bases). The V gene's germline CDR1 is LGHNA and CDR2 YSLEER. Trimming left V 0 bases short and J 1 base short, with 10 bases between. This CDR3 contains 16 residues. CDR3 nucleotide sequence: TGCGCCAGCAGCCAAGAACCACTAGGGTCCTACAATGAGCAGTTCTTC. Amino acid sequence: CASSQEPLGSYNEQFF.

A note on this clonotype: A junction boundary mismatches the germline segment, possibly from a read error. V usage is TRBV6-1 and J usage is TRBJ1-1; D is uncertain. There are 13 residues in the CDR3. CDR1 is MNHNS, CDR2 SASEGT, per germline. The CDR3 nucleotides are TGTGCCAGCACTCAGACCGAGAACACTGAAGTTTTCTTT. Translated: CASTQTENTEVFF.

The table lists this clonotype with a few counts. This sequence joins TRBV28 and TRBJ2-4; D gene unclear. This CDR3 region has 14 residues. V shed 4 bases and J shed 0 bases, with 7 bases lying between them. Germline V lookup: CDR1 MDHEN, CDR2 SYDVKM. CDR3 region: CASSWNLAKNIQYF. CDR3 in DNA: TGTGCCAGCAGTTGGAACCTAGCCAAAAACATTCAGTACTTC.

In this sample, this clonotype turned up once. Relative to the germline gene, one junction end is altered; a read error may explain this. The chain carries TRBV4-2 and TRBJ1-2; D is undetermined. CDR1 LGHNA and CDR2 YNFKEQ come from the germline V gene. CDR3 length: 16 residues. CDR3 DNA: TGTGCCAGCAGCCCGAGGCCTCGCAGCTTCAACTGTGGCTACACCTTC. Protein sequence: CASSPRPRSFNCGYTF.

This clonotype is a singleton in its sample. The chain is built from TRBV2 and TRBJ1-2, with 7 bases lining up with TRBD1. The CDR3 contains 15 residues. CDR1 and CDR2 from the germline V gene are SNHLY and FYNNEI. The ends lost 8 bases at V and 4 bases at J; junction bases unmatched: 13. CDR3 residues: CASAREDRVSYGYTF. CDR3 DNA sequence: TGTGCCAGCGCCCGTGAAGACAGGGTGAGCTATGGCTACACCTTC.

V and J are TRBV3-1 and TRBJ2-1; D possibly corresponds to TRBD2 (6 bases). Germline V lookup: CDR1 LGHDT, CDR2 YNNKEL (reference sequence). This CDR3 is 13 amino acids long. V was trimmed by 4 bases and J by 10 bases, leaving 14 bases between them. Written as DNA, the CDR3 is TGTGCCAGCAGCCCCGGGGGTACAAGGGAGCAGTTCTTC. It is translated as CASSPGGTREQFF.

The V gene is TRBV18, the J gene TRBJ1-1; 8 nucleotides agree with TRBD1. The CDR3 has 16 residues. Germline V gene lookup returns CDR1 KGHSH and CDR2 LQKENI. The J segment lost 3 bases and the V segment lost 3 bases, leaving 9 bases of the junction unmatched. The CDR3: CASSPGAGGLDTEAFF. CDR3 in DNA: TGTGCCAGCTCACCGGGGGCAGGGGGCCTGGACACTGAAGCTTTCTTT.

V and J are TRBV28 and TRBJ2-1, with TRBD2 matching 9 bases. This CDR3 contains 14 residues. Germline V gene sequence: CDR1 MDHEN, CDR2 SYDVKM. With 5 bases clipped from V and 7 bases from J, the junction kept 6 bases outside the gene matches. CDR3 bases: TGTGCCAGCAGTCTTAGCGGGGGTACGAATGAGCAGTTCTTC. It is translated as CASSLSGGTNEQFF.

This chain joins TRBV5-1 and TRBJ2-5; no clear D gene. The V end was cut by 4 bases, the J end by 0 bases, with 13 bases between. Germline assignment: CDR1 SGHRS and CDR2 YFSETQ. The CDR3 sequence is 15 residues long. In DNA, the CDR3 is TGCGCCAGCAGCCTTTTCCCGACGCACCAAGAGACCCAGTACTTC. It translates to CASSLFPTHQETQYF.

The sample holds many counts of this clonotype. The chain's CDR3 is CASGRDLDYEQYF. The CDR3 DNA follows: TGTGCCAGCGGCCGGGACTTGGACTACGAGCAGTACTTC. V and J are TRBV2 and TRBJ2-7; the D gene is possibly TRBD2 (6 bases). CDR1 and CDR2 from the germline V gene are SNHLY and FYNNEI. The length of the CDR3 is 13 residues. V lost 8 bases, J lost 3 bases, and 14 bases lay in between.

With respect to this clonotype: Relative to the germline gene, one junction end is altered; a read error may explain this. The genes are TRBV27 and TRBJ1-6; D call uncertain. The CDR3 length is 8 residues. CDR1 MNHEY and CDR2 SMNVEV come from the germline V gene (reference sequence). The CDR3 spells CASSLEGF. The CDR3 DNA reads TGTGCCAGCAGTTTAGAAGGCTTT.

This clonotype was seen a few times. The CDR3 coding sequence is TGCAGTGCTAGAGTCGCGGGACAGAGGGAAGAGCAGTACTTC. Protein: CSARVAGQREEQYF. The V and J genes are TRBV20-1 and TRBJ2-7; possible D gene TRBD1, 7 bases. This CDR3 is built from 14 residues. CDR1 and CDR2 (germline): DFQATT, SNEGSKA (reference sequence). With 1 base removed from V and 7 bases from J, the gap between germline ends came to 17 bases.

V gene TRBV7-2 combines with J gene TRBJ1-2; a possible D gene is TRBD1 (5 bases). Germline V CDR1 and CDR2: SGHTA, FQGNSA. With 5 bases removed from V and 2 bases from J, the gap between germline ends came to 12 bases. This CDR3 region has 14 residues. The CDR3 region has the DNA TGTGCCAGCAGCGTGACAGTTTCCAACTATGGCTACACCTTC. It is translated as CASSVTVSNYGYTF. Using reference TRBV7-2 and TRBJ1-2 for the parts outside the CDR3, the full variable domain is GAGVSQSPSNKVTEKGKDVELRCDPISGHTALYWYRQSLGQGLEFLIYFQGNSAPDKSGLPSDRFSAERTGGSVSTLTIQRTQQEDSAVYLCASSVTVSNYGYTFGSGTRLTVV.

V usage is TRBV20-1 and J usage is TRBJ1-5; 8 bases agree with TRBD1. CDR3 length: 18 amino acids. J lost 8 bases, V lost 0 bases, and 18 bases had no gene match. Germline V lookup: CDR1 DFQATT, CDR2 SNEGSKA (reference sequence). The DNA for the CDR3 is TGCAGTGCTAGAGATACCCTGGGGGGGCAGGGGGCGAGAAAGCCCCAGCATTTT. This codes for CSARDTLGGQGARKPQHF.

The J gene is TRBJ1-2, the V gene TRBV18; D perhaps matches TRBD1 (5 bases). The CDR3 is 15 residues long. The V and J ends lost 1 base and 8 bases respectively, with 17 bases between them. Germline CDR1 and CDR2: KGHSH and LQKENI. The CDR3 loop reads CASSPQESGARGYTF. The CDR3 DNA reads as TGTGCCAGCTCACCACAGGAGAGCGGGGCCCGGGGCTACACCTTC. Variable domain in full (rest from reference TRBV18 and TRBJ1-2): NAGVMQNPRHLVRRRGQEARLRCSPMKGHSHVYWYRQLPEEGLKFMVYLQKENIIDESGMPKERFSAEFPKEGPSILRIQQVVRGDSAAYFCASSPQESGARGYTFGSGTRLTVV.

The J gene is TRBJ2-7, the V gene TRBV27; 9 positions match TRBD2. This CDR3 is built from 16 residues. Germline V CDR1 and CDR2: MNHEY, SMNVEV (reference sequence). The V gene end was trimmed by 4 bases and the J gene end by 1 base; junction bases not matched to a gene: 8. The CDR3 DNA reads as TGTGCCAGCAGTTCCCGGGGTAGCGGGAGTTCCTACGAGCAGTACTTC. It translates to CASSSRGSGSSYEQYF.

The chain has TRBV6-2 or TRBV6-3 and TRBJ2-5, with 7 bases aligning to TRBD1. Germline V gene sequence: CDR1 MNHEY, CDR2 SVGEGT. This CDR3 is built from 17 residues. J gave up 4 bases and V 0 bases, and 11 bases lay outside the gene matches. The CDR3 loop reads CASSYSVGRDSGETQYF. The CDR3 nucleotides read TGTGCCAGCAGTTACTCTGTTGGCCGGGACAGCGGAGAGACCCAGTACTTC.

The V and J genes are TRBV6-5 and TRBJ1-6, with D possibly matching TRBD1 (5 bases). Germline CDR1 is MNHEY and CDR2 is SVGAGI. With 6 bases removed from V and 18 bases from J, the gap between germline ends came to 24 bases. The CDR3 sequence is 14 residues long. In DNA, the CDR3 is TGTGCCAGCAGACTGGGGGGTTCGAATTCACCTCCCCACTTT. As protein: CASRLGGSNSPPHF.

The chain employs TRBV5-6 and TRBJ2-7, with D tentatively TRBD1 (5 bases). The CDR3 is made up of 13 amino acids. With 2 bases removed from V and 6 bases from J, the gap between germline ends came to 12 bases. Per the germline V gene, CDR1 is SGHDT and CDR2 is YYEEEE. The CDR3 spells CASSFRGIGEQYF. DNA of the CDR3: TGTGCCAGCAGCTTTAGGGGAATCGGCGAGCAGTACTTC.